A selection of T cell receptor beta chains follows, all from one sample in a study of T-cell memory formation after mild COVID-19. One entry per CDR3 protein, called by TCRdb with MiXCR from the 5' RACE reads. The sample includes roughly 300,000 distinct CDR3 sequences, 15% to 20% of them seen just once. Sequenced material: PBMCs or a T cell subset sorted from them (not recorded which). These receptor sequences come from a man aged 18-30 years who had mild COVID-19 (a few samples of this study predate the infection). Cell type and time point are not known. CDR3s include the opening cysteine and the closing phenylalanine or tryptophan. A D gene is named only where the DNA matches it firmly. Only some rows state a clone size, as once, few, many or a class for expanded clones.

J: TRBJ2-3
D: NA
V: TRBV24-1
size: NA
DNA: TGTGCCACCAGTGGGGCCAGGGCAAATACGCAGTATTTT
CDR3: CATSGARANTQYF

J: TRBJ2-5
D: NA
V: TRBV15
size: many
DNA: TGTGCCACCAGCAGAACTGGGGGCGCGGGTGAGACCCAGTACTTC
CDR3: CATSRTGGAGETQYF

J: TRBJ1-2
D: NA
V: TRBV7-2
size: NA
DNA: TGTGCCTCGGGCGGGAACTATGGCTACACCTTC
CDR3: CASGGNYGYTF

J: TRBJ1-1
D: NA
V: TRBV7-6
size: NA
DNA: TGTGCCAGCAGCCCCCGGGAAGAGAACACTGAAGCTTTCTTT
CDR3: CASSPREENTEAFF

J: TRBJ1-5
D: NA
V: TRBV28
size: NA
DNA: TGTGCCAGCAGAGAGATTTTACGGCAGCCCCAGCATTTT
CDR3: CASREILRQPQHF

J: TRBJ2-7
D: NA
V: TRBV4-1
size: few
DNA: TGCGCCAGCAGCCAAGATCCGACAAGGTCCTACGAGCAGTACTTC
CDR3: CASSQDPTRSYEQYF

J: TRBJ1-6
D: NA
V: TRBV7-2
size: NA
DNA: TGTGCCAGCAGCTTATTCGGGGCGGAGTCACCCCTCCACTTT
CDR3: CASSLFGAESPLHF

J: TRBJ2-6
D: TRBD1
V: TRBV7-6
size: NA
DNA: TGTGCCAGCAGCCCGCGGACAGGGGAGGCTGGGGCCAACGTCCTGACTTTC
CDR3: CASSPRTGEAGANVLTF

J: TRBJ2-2
D: NA
V: TRBV6-5
size: few
DNA: TGTGCCAGCCGAGATTTGGGGGCGAACACCGGGGAGCTGTTTTTT
CDR3: CASRDLGANTGELFF

J: TRBJ1-5
D: NA
V: TRBV9
size: NA
DNA: TGTGCCAGCAGCGCCTGGGGACTTAGCAATCAGCCCCAGCATTTT
CDR3: CASSAWGLSNQPQHF

J: TRBJ1-1
D: NA
V: TRBV6-5
size: NA
DNA: TGTGCCAGCAGTCTCAGGTCCAATCTGGGCCGGAGGGAAGCTTTCTTT
CDR3: CASSLRSNLGRREAFF

J: TRBJ2-1
D: TRBD2
V: TRBV20-1
size: many
DNA: TGCAGTGCTAGAGATTCTAGCGGAGCATACAATGAGCAGTTCTTC
CDR3: CSARDSSGAYNEQFF

J: TRBJ2-3
D: TRBD2
V: TRBV7-2
size: NA
DNA: TGTGCCAGTTTCGTGGGGGGGGTGGATACGCAGTATTTT
CDR3: CASFVGGVDTQYF

J: TRBJ2-7
D: NA
V: TRBV7-2
size: NA
DNA: TGTGCCAGCAGCTTAGTCAGGGGGGCCGGTATCCCCTACGAGCAGTACTTC
CDR3: CASSLVRGAGIPYEQYF

J: TRBJ2-1
D: NA
V: TRBV6-5
size: many
DNA: TGTGCCAGCAGTTACGAGGCAGGGCGGCAGTTCTTC
CDR3: CASSYEAGRQFF

J: TRBJ2-3
D: NA
V: TRBV29-1
size: NA
DNA: TGCAGCGTTGAAGAATTAGCATCTAGCACAGATACGCAGTATTTT
CDR3: CSVEELASSTDTQYF

J: TRBJ2-2
D: NA
V: TRBV12-3/TRBV12-4
size: few
DNA: TGTGCCAGCAGTTTAAACAGACAAACCGGGGAGCTGTTTTTT
CDR3: CASSLNRQTGELFF

J: TRBJ2-1
D: NA
V: TRBV27
size: NA
DNA: TGTGCCAGCAGGCTGGGGGGACAGAACAATGAGCAGTTCTTC
CDR3: CASRLGGQNNEQFF

J: TRBJ2-5
D: NA
V: TRBV9
size: few
DNA: TGTGCCAGCAGCGTAGCTGCTAGCGCGGGCGGAGAGACCCAGTACTTC
CDR3: CASSVAASAGGETQYF

J: TRBJ1-3
D: NA
V: TRBV5-5
size: few
DNA: TGTGCCAGCAGCTTGAACCATCCCGACTCTGGAAACACCATATATTTT
CDR3: CASSLNHPDSGNTIYF